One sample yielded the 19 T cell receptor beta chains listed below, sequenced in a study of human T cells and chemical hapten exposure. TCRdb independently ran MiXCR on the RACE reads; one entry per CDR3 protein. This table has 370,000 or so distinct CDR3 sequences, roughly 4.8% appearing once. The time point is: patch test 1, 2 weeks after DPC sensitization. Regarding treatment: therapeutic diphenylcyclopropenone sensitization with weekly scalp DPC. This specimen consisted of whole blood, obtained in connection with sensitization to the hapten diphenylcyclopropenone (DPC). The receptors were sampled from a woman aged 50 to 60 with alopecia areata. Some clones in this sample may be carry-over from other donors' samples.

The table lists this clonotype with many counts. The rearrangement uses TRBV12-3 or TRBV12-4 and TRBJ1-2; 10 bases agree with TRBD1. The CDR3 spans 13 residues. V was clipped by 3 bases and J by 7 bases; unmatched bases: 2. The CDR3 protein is CASSLGQGFGYTF. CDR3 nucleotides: TGTGCCAGCAGTTTGGGACAGGGGTTTGGCTACACCTTC.

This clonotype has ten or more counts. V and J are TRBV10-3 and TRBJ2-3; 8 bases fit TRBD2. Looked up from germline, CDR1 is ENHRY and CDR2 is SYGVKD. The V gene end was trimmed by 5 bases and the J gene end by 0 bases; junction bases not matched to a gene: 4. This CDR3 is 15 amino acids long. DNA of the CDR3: TGTGCCATCAGTTCCGCTAGCGGGAGCACAGATACGCAGTATTTT. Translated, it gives CAISSASGSTDTQYF.

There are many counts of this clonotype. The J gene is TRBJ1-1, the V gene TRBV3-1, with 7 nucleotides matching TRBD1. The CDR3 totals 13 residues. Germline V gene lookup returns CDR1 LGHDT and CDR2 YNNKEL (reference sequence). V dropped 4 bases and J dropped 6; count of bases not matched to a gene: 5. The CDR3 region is CASSRQGSPEAFF. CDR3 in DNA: TGTGCCAGCAGCCGACAGGGCTCCCCTGAAGCTTTCTTT.

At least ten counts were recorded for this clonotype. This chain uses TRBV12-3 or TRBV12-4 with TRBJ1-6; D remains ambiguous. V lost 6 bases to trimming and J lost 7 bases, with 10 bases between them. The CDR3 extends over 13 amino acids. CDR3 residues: CASRIEGNSPLHF. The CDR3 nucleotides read TGTGCCAGCAGGATTGAAGGGAATTCACCCCTCCACTTT.

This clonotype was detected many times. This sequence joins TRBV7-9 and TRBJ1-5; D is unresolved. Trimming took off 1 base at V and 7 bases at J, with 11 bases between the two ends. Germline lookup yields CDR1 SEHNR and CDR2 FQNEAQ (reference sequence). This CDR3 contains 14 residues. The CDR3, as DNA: TGTGCCAGCAGCTTAGAGGGAGCCAGACAGCCCCAGCATTTT. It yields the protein CASSLEGARQPQHF. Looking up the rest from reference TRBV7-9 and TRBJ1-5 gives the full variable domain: DTGVSQNPRHKITKRGQNVTFRCDPISEHNRLYWYRQTLGQGPEFLTYFQNEAQLEKSRLLSDRFSAERPKGSFSTLEIQRTEQGDSAMYLCASSLEGARQPQHFGDGTRLSIL.

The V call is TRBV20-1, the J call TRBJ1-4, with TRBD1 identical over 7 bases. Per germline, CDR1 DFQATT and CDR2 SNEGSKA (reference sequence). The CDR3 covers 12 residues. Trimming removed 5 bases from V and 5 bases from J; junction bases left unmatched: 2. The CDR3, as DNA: TGCAGTGCTCCACAGGGGAATGAAAAACTGTTTTTT. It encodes CSAPQGNEKLFF.

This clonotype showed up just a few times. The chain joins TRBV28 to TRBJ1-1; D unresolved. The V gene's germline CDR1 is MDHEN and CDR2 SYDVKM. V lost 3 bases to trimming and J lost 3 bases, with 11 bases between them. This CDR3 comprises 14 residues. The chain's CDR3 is CASSFGRVYTEAFF. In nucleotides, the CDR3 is TGTGCCAGCAGTTTTGGGAGGGTATACACTGAAGCTTTCTTT. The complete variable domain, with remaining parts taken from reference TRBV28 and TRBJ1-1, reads DVKVTQSSRYLVKRTGEKVFLECVQDMDHENMFWYRQDPGLGLRLIYFSYDVKMKEKGDIPEGYSVSREKKERFSLILESASTNQTSMYLCASSFGRVYTEAFFGQGTRLTVV.

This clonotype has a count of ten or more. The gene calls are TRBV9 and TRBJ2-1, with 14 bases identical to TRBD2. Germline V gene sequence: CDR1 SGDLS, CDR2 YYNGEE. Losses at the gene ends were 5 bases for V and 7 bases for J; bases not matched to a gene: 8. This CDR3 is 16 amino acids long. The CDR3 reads CASSGTSGRLSNEQFF. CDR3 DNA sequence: TGTGCCAGCAGTGGGACTAGCGGGAGATTATCAAATGAGCAGTTCTTC.

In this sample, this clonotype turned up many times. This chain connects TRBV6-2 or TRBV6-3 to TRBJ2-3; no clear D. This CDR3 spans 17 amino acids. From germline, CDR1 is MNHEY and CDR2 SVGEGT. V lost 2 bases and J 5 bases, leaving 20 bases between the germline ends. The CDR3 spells CASSYPSGGSFRDTQYF. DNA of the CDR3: TGTGCCAGCAGTTACCCTAGTGGCGGATCCTTCCGAGATACGCAGTATTTT.

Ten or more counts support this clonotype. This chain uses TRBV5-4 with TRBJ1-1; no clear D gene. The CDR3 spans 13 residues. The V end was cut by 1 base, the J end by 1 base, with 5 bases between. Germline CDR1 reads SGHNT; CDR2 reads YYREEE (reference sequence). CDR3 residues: CASSLQSNTEAFF. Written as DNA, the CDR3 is TGTGCCAGCAGCTTGCAATCGAACACTGAAGCTTTCTTT.

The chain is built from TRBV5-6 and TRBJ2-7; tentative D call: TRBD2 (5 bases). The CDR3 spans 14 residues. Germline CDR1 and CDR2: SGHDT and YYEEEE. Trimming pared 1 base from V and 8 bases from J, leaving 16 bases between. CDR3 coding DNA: TGTGCCAGCAGCTTGTGGGAGCCCCCACCCCAGCAGTACTTC. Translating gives CASSLWEPPPQQYF.

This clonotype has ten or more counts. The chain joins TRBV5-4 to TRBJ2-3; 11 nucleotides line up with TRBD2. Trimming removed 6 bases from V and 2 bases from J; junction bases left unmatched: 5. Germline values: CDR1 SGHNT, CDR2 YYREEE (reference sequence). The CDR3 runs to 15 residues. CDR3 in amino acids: CASTPLAGVTDTQYF. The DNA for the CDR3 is TGTGCCAGCACTCCACTAGCGGGGGTCACAGATACGCAGTATTTT.

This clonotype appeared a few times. For the CDR3, the DNA is TGTGCCAGCAGTTTCAGCCGGGTTGGACAGCCCCAGCATTTT. This sequence encodes CASSFSRVGQPQHF. V usage is TRBV28 and J usage is TRBJ1-5; D remains unclear. Germline CDR1 and CDR2: MDHEN and SYDVKM. The CDR3 has 14 residues. Between the trimmed V and J ends, which lost 3 bases and 7 bases, there was a span of 13 bases.

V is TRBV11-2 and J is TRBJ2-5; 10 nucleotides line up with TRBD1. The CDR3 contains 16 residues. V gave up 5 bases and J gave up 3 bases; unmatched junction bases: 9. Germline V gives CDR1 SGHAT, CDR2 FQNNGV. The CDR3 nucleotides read TGTGCCAGCAGCCAACAAACCGGGACAGGGGAAGAGACCCAGTACTTC. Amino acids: CASSQQTGTGEETQYF.

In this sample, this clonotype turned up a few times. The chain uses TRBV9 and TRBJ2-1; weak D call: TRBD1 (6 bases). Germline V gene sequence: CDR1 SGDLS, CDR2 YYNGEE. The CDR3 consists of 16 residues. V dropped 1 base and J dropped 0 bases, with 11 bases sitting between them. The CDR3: CASSVQGQSSYNEQFF. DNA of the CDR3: TGTGCCAGCAGCGTACAAGGACAGAGCTCCTACAATGAGCAGTTCTTC.

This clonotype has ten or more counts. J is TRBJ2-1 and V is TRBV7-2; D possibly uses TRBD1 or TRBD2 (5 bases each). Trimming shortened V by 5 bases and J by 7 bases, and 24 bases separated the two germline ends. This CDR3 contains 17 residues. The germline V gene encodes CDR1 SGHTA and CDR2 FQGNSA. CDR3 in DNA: TGTGCCAGCAGCCACCTAATCGGGGACCCCAGCACGAATGAGCAGTTCTTC. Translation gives CASSHLIGDPSTNEQFF. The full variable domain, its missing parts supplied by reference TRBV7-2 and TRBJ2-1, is GAGVSQSPSNKVTEKGKDVELRCDPISGHTALYWYRQSLGQGLEFLIYFQGNSAPDKSGLPSDRFSAERTGGSVSTLTIQRTQQEDSAVYLCASSHLIGDPSTNEQFFGPGTRLTVL.

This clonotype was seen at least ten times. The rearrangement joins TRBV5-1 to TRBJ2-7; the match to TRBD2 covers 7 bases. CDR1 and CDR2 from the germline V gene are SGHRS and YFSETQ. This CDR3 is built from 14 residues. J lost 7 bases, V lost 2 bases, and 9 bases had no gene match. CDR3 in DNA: TGCGCCAGCAGCTTTGCGGGGGAGCCGGGAGAGCAGTACTTC. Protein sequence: CASSFAGEPGEQYF. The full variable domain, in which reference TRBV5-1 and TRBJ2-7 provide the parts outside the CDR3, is KAGVTQTPRYLIKTRGQQVTLSCSPISGHRSVSWYQQTPGQGLQFLFEYFSETQRNKGNFPGRFSGRQFSNSRSEMNVSTLELGDSALYLCASSFAGEPGEQYFGPGTRLTVT.

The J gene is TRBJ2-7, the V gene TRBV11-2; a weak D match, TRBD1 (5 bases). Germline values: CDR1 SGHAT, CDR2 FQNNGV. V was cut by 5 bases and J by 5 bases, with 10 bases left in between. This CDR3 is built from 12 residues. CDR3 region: CASSPGFHEQYF. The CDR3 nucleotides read TGTGCCAGCAGCCCAGGGTTCCACGAGCAGTACTTC.

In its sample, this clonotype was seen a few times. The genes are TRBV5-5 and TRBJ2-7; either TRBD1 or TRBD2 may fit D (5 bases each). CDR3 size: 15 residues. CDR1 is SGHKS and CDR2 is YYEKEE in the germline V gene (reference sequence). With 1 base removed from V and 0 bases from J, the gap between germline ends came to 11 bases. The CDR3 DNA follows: TGTGCCAGCAGCTTGCGCAGGGACCCCTCCTACGAGCAGTACTTC. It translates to CASSLRRDPSYEQYF.